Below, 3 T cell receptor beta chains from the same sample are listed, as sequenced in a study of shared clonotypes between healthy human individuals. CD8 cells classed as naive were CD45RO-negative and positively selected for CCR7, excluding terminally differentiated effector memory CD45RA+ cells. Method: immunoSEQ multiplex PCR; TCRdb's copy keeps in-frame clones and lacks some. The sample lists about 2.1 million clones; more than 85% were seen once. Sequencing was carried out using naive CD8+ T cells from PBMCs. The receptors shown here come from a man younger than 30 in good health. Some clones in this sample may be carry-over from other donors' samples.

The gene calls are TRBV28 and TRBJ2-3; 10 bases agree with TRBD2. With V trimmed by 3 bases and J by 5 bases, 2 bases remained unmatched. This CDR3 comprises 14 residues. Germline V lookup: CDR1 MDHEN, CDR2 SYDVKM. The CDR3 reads CASSLVAGGDTQYF. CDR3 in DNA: TGTGCCAGCAGTTTGGTAGCGGGAGGAGATACGCAGTATTTT.

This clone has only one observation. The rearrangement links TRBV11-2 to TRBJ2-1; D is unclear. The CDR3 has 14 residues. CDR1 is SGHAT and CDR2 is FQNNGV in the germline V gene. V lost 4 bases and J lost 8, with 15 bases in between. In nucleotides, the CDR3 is TGTGCCAGCAGCTGGGGTCCCGCCTGGGATGAGCAGTTCTTC. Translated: CASSWGPAWDEQFF.

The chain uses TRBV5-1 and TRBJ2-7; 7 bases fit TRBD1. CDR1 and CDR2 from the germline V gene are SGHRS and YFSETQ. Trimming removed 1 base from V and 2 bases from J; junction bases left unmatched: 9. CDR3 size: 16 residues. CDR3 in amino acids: CASSLTGQVLPYEQYF. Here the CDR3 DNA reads TGCGCCAGCAGCTTGACCGGACAGGTCCTACCCTACGAGCAGTACTTC.